These 31 T cell receptor beta chains originate from one sample sequenced in a study of blood T cell repertoires in COVID-19. Sequenced by immunoSEQ multiplex PCR; TCRdb stores in-frame clones only, minus some. The table includes 450,000 to 500,000 clones, approximately 85% detected once. Sequenced input: peripheral blood. These receptors originate from a human donor in a cohort sampled during active COVID-19.

The chain joins TRBV3-1 (or the pseudogene TRBV3-2) to TRBJ1-1; unclear D gene. CDR1 and CDR2 (germline): LGHDT, YNNKEL (reference sequence). The CDR3 totals 13 residues. V was shortened by 1 base and J by 8 bases, with 11 bases between the two germline ends. This chain's CDR3 is CASSQGGGGEAFF. In nucleotides, the CDR3 is TGTGCCAGCAGCCAAGGGGGAGGCGGGGAAGCTTTCTTT.

DNA for the CDR3: TGTGCCAGCAGCCAGGTAGCGGGAGGGGAGCAGTACTTC. Amino acids: CASSQVAGGEQYF. The chain couples TRBV3-1 (or the pseudogene TRBV3-2) to TRBJ2-7, with 11 bases fitting TRBD2. With 3 bases clipped from V and 7 bases from J, the junction kept 2 bases outside the gene matches. Germline V gives CDR1 LGHDT, CDR2 YNNKEL (reference sequence). This CDR3 contains 13 residues.

The V call is TRBV18, the J call TRBJ1-6, with D perhaps TRBD1 (6 bases). The germline CDR1 and CDR2 sequences are KGHSH and LQKENI. V dropped 1 base and J dropped 10 bases, with 20 bases sitting between them. The CDR3 is 17 amino acids. This CDR3 reads CASSPQRTDLKGSPLHF. CDR3 DNA sequence: TGTGCCAGCTCACCACAAAGGACAGACCTGAAAGGATCACCCCTCCACTTT.

This chain joins TRBV9 and TRBJ2-2, with TRBD2 matching 9 bases. There are 16 residues in the CDR3. Germline CDR1 and CDR2: SGDLS and YYNGEE. The V and J ends lost 0 bases and 3 bases, in that order; junction bases with no gene match: 3. The CDR3 protein is CASSVEASGDTGELFF. The CDR3 region has the DNA TGTGCCAGCAGCGTAGAGGCTAGCGGGGACACCGGGGAGCTGTTTTTT.

The chain uses TRBV7-8 and TRBJ1-1, with unresolved D. In germline, CDR1 is SGHVS, CDR2 FQNEAQ. The CDR3 runs 12 residues. Trimming left V 1 base short and J 7 bases short, with 7 bases between. CDR3 nucleotides: TGTGCCAGCAGCTTAGTGTGGAGTGAAGCTTTCTTT. Its translation: CASSLVWSEAFF. The full variable domain, completed using reference TRBV7-8 and TRBJ1-1, is GAGVSQSPRYKVAKRGQDVALRCDPISGHVSLFWYQQALGQGPEFLTYFQNEAQLDKSGLPSDRFFAERPEGSVSTLKIQRTQQEDSAVYLCASSLVWSEAFFGQGTRLTVV.

The J gene is TRBJ2-2, the V gene TRBV6-5; 7 nucleotides agree with TRBD2. The germline gives CDR1 MNHEY, CDR2 SVGAGI. The CDR3 is 15 residues long. V shed 3 bases, J shed 8 bases, and the junction held 9 bases outside the gene matches. The CDR3 here is CASSYLVGGSGELFF. CDR3 sequence (DNA): TGTGCCAGCAGTTATTTGGTCGGCGGGAGTGGGGAGCTGTTTTTT.

The rearrangement joins TRBV5-1 to TRBJ1-1, with D unclear. Trimming took off 3 bases at V and 5 bases at J, with 17 bases between the two ends. The CDR3 loop spans 15 amino acids. The germline V gene encodes CDR1 SGHRS and CDR2 YFSETQ. CDR3 region: CASSSSPPPGTEAFF. The CDR3 DNA reads TGCGCCAGCAGCTCATCACCCCCCCCGGGTACTGAAGCTTTCTTT. The full variable domain, its missing parts supplied by reference TRBV5-1 and TRBJ1-1, is KAGVTQTPRYLIKTRGQQVTLSCSPISGHRSVSWYQQTPGQGLQFLFEYFSETQRNKGNFPGRFSGRQFSNSRSEMNVSTLELGDSALYLCASSSSPPPGTEAFFGQGTRLTVV.

The chain's CDR3 is CASSLASGTRNEQFF. In nucleotides, the CDR3 is TGTGCCAGTAGTCTCGCTAGCGGGACAAGGAATGAGCAGTTCTTC. The rearrangement uses TRBV19 and TRBJ2-1; 9 bases match TRBD2. This CDR3 has 15 amino acids. Germline-derived CDR1 and CDR2 are LNHDA and SQIVND (reference sequence). V shed 5 bases and J 7 bases; nucleotides not matched to a gene: 9. Complete variable domain (other parts from reference TRBV19 and TRBJ2-1): DGGITQSPKYLFRKEGQNVTLSCEQNLNHDAMYWYRQDPGQGLRLIYYSQIVNDFQKGDIAEGYSVSREKKESFPLTVTSAQKNPTAFYLCASSLASGTRNEQFFGPGTRLTVL.

For this clone: Distinct nucleotide sequences in the sample also encode this CDR3. The V gene is TRBV4-3, the J gene TRBJ2-2; 10 nucleotides align to TRBD1. Germline V CDR1 and CDR2: LGHNA, YSLEER. With V trimmed by 3 bases and J by 1 base, 5 bases remained unmatched. The CDR3 is made up of 17 amino acids. The CDR3 nucleotides are TGCGCCAGCAGCCAGGCGACAGGGGGCTGGAACACCGGGGAGCTGTTTTTT. Amino acid sequence: CASSQATGGWNTGELFF.

The V call is TRBV30, the J call TRBJ1-1, with TRBD1 as a possible D gene (5 bases). The germline CDR1 and CDR2 sequences are GTSNPN and SVGIG (reference sequence). Deletions cut 2 bases from V and 4 bases from J, with 11 bases between. There are 13 residues in the CDR3. CDR3 DNA: TGTGCCTGGAGTCCCCGACAGATCACTGAAGCTTTCTTT. Protein product: CAWSPRQITEAFF.

The chain couples TRBV27 to TRBJ2-7, with D perhaps TRBD2 (5 bases). The V and J ends lost 1 base and 2 bases respectively, with 12 bases between them. This CDR3 has 15 residues. Per germline, CDR1 MNHEY and CDR2 SMNVEV (reference sequence). The CDR3 bases are TGTGCCAGCAGTTTATTAGCGCAAGGTACCTACGAGCAGTACTTC. Its protein product is CASSLLAQGTYEQYF.

The chain recombines TRBV11-1 with TRBJ1-1; D gene ambiguous. This CDR3 has 11 amino acids. Germline CDR1 is SGHAT and CDR2 is FQDESV (reference sequence). The V end was cut by 5 bases, the J end by 3 bases, with 4 bases between. The CDR3, as DNA: TGTGCCAGCAGCCATTACACTGAAGCTTTCTTT. Translated, it gives CASSHYTEAFF.

This CDR3 is CASPSGTVKYEQYF. For the CDR3, the DNA is TGTGCCAGCCCTTCCGGGACAGTCAAATACGAGCAGTACTTC. J is TRBJ2-7 and V is TRBV12-1; the table's D call of TRBD1 was not tested on the DNA. TRBV12-1 is recorded as a pseudogene. The length of the CDR3 is 14 residues.

The chain carries TRBV7-2 and TRBJ2-2; no firm D call. Germline assignment: CDR1 SGHTA and CDR2 FQGNSA. The CDR3 is made up of 12 amino acids. V gave up 5 bases and J gave up 4 bases, with 5 bases separating them. The CDR3 spells CASSPSTGELFF. The CDR3 coding sequence is TGTGCCAGCAGCCCGTCCACCGGGGAGCTGTTTTTT.

The chain joins TRBV2 to TRBJ1-2; 7 nucleotides match TRBD1. Germline values: CDR1 SNHLY, CDR2 FYNNEI. This CDR3 is 14 amino acids long. V trimming: 4 bases; J trimming: 3 bases; junction bases outside the gene matches: 5. The CDR3 sequence is CASSGGDSYYGYTF. CDR3 nucleotides: TGTGCCAGCAGTGGAGGGGACAGCTACTATGGCTACACCTTC.

The chain is built from TRBV5-3 and TRBJ1-1; unclear D gene. TRBV5-3 carries the ORF label, with uncertain function. V lost 2 bases and J 4 bases, leaving 12 bases between the germline ends. There are 14 residues in the CDR3. The CDR3 reads CARSFESSPTEAFF. CDR3 nucleotides: TGTGCCAGAAGCTTCGAGTCAAGCCCCACTGAAGCTTTCTTT.

J is TRBJ2-1 and V is TRBV9; 7 bases are shared with TRBD1. Trimming removed 4 bases from V and 0 bases from J; junction bases left unmatched: 4. CDR3 length: 15 residues. Per the germline V gene, CDR1 is SGDLS and CDR2 is YYNGEE. CDR3 sequence reads: CASSPGQSSYNEQFF. The CDR3 DNA sequence: TGTGCCAGCAGCCCGGGACAGTCCTCCTACAATGAGCAGTTCTTC. Full variable domain (missing parts from reference TRBV9 and TRBJ2-1): DSGVTQTPKHLITATGQRVTLRCSPRSGDLSVYWYQQSLDQGLQFLIQYYNGEERAKGNILERFSAQQFPDLHSELNLSSLELGDSALYFCASSPGQSSYNEQFFGPGTRLTVL.

This chain connects TRBV6-2 or TRBV6-3 to TRBJ2-7, with 7 nucleotides matching TRBD2. The CDR3 totals 15 residues. V lost 0 bases to trimming and J lost 2 bases; unmatched junction nucleotides: 4. Germline loops: CDR1 MNHEY, CDR2 SVGEGT. The chain's CDR3 is CASSYSSGSTYEQYF. The CDR3 DNA follows: TGTGCCAGCAGTTACTCTAGCGGGTCCACCTACGAGCAGTACTTC.

The V gene is TRBV28, the J gene TRBJ2-4; TRBD2 matches at 7 bases. The CDR3 extends over 15 amino acids. The germline CDR1 and CDR2 sequences are MDHEN and SYDVKM. V was clipped by 4 bases and J by 3 bases; unmatched bases: 6. The CDR3 sequence: CASSYPSGNKNIQYF. DNA of the CDR3: TGTGCCAGCAGTTATCCCAGCGGGAACAAAAACATTCAGTACTTC.

This sequence joins TRBV7-9 and TRBJ1-2; D gene ambiguous. Trimming took 2 bases from V and 8 from J, leaving 15 bases between them. CDR3 size: 14 residues. Germline assignment: CDR1 SEHNR and CDR2 FQNEAQ (reference sequence). The CDR3 DNA is TGTGCCAGCAGCTTAAGCACGGCGGGATGGGGCTACACCTTC. It yields the protein CASSLSTAGWGYTF.

The V and J genes are TRBV4-3 and TRBJ2-3, with 12 bases identical to TRBD2. Germline values: CDR1 LGHNA, CDR2 YSLEER. The CDR3 is 18 residues long. The junction had 13 bases not matched to a gene; V was cut back by 4 bases and J by 5 bases. CDR3 sequence reads: CASSPETPGLAGRDTQYF. The CDR3 nucleotides are TGCGCCAGCAGCCCAGAAACCCCCGGACTAGCGGGACGAGATACGCAGTATTTT.

The chain couples TRBV15 to TRBJ2-7; weak D call: TRBD1 (6 bases). The CDR3 contains 14 residues. The V gene lost 0 bases and the J gene lost 4 bases, with 10 bases spanning the gap. CDR1 is LNHNV and CDR2 is YYDKDF in the germline V gene (reference sequence). The CDR3 loop reads CATSRDLGQYEQYF. CDR3 bases: TGTGCCACCAGCAGAGATCTCGGACAGTACGAGCAGTACTTC.

CDR3 protein: CASSFEGTNTF. The CDR3 DNA reads TGTGCCAGCAGTTTCGAGGGAACTAACACCTTC. The V and J genes are TRBV12-3 or TRBV12-4 and TRBJ1-2; the D is unclear. Trimming took 3 bases from V and 12 from J, leaving 11 bases between them. The length of the CDR3 is 11 residues.

The gene calls are TRBV24-1 and TRBJ1-1; D is unclear. Germline values: CDR1 KGHDR, CDR2 SFDVKD. This CDR3 is 13 amino acids long. Trimming cost V 5 bases and J 5 bases, with 11 bases left between them. The CDR3 nucleotides are TGTGCCACCAGTGCCCTGGGAGGTACTGAAGCTTTCTTT. This sequence encodes CATSALGGTEAFF.

This sequence joins TRBV3-1 (or the pseudogene TRBV3-2) and TRBJ2-3, with 9 bases matching TRBD1. Per the germline V gene, CDR1 is LGHDT and CDR2 is YNNKEL (reference sequence). CDR3 length: 15 amino acids. J was trimmed by 4 bases and V by 4 bases; bases with no gene match: 6. CDR3 in amino acids: CASSLRDRAPDTQYF. The CDR3 DNA reads TGTGCCAGCAGCCTCCGGGACAGGGCCCCAGATACGCAGTATTTT.

The chain joins TRBV20-1 to TRBJ2-3, with D uncertain. V dropped 6 bases and J dropped 9 bases, with 13 bases sitting between them. The CDR3 loop spans 11 amino acids. Per germline, CDR1 DFQATT and CDR2 SNEGSKA (reference sequence). The CDR3 protein is CSASEESTQYF. As DNA, the CDR3 is TGCAGTGCCAGTGAAGAGTCGACGCAGTATTTT.

The V and J genes are TRBV7-2 and TRBJ2-3; a possible D gene is TRBD2 (5 bases). Germline V CDR1 and CDR2: SGHTA, FQGNSA. Trimming stripped 1 base from V and 1 base from J, with 6 bases between. The CDR3 loop spans 14 amino acids. The CDR3 here is CASSLGAGTDTQYF. The DNA for the CDR3 is TGTGCCAGCAGCTTAGGAGCGGGCACAGATACGCAGTATTTT.

V is TRBV28 and J is TRBJ2-1; TRBD2 matches 12 bases. Looked up from germline, CDR1 is MDHEN and CDR2 is SYDVKM. The V and J ends lost 2 bases and 0 bases, in that order; junction bases with no gene match: 2. The CDR3 totals 17 residues. The CDR3 region is CASSLGLAGTSYNEQFF. CDR3 bases: TGTGCCAGCAGTTTAGGACTAGCGGGGACCTCCTACAATGAGCAGTTCTTC.

The chain employs TRBV7-9 and TRBJ1-3; no definite D call. V was trimmed by 5 bases and J by 4 bases, leaving 6 bases between them. This CDR3 is built from 12 residues. Looked up from germline, CDR1 is SEHNR and CDR2 is FQNEAQ (reference sequence). The CDR3 DNA reads as TGTGCCAGCAGCCCTCAGGGAAACACCATATATTTT. Its translation: CASSPQGNTIYF.

The rearrangement joins TRBV18 to TRBJ2-5, with 15 nucleotides matching TRBD2. The CDR3 is 17 residues long. Trimming removed 3 bases from V and 5 bases from J; junction bases left unmatched: 7. Germline CDR1 KGHSH, CDR2 LQKENI. CDR3 DNA: TGTGCCAGCTCACCGCGGACTAGCGGGAGGGCAGTTGAGACCCAGTACTTC. Protein product: CASSPRTSGRAVETQYF.

The chain combines TRBV4-1 with TRBJ1-4; tentatively, D is TRBD1 (5 bases). Germline V lookup: CDR1 MGHRA, CDR2 YSYEKL. This CDR3 comprises 13 residues. V lost 2 bases to trimming and J lost 7 bases, with 8 bases between them. The CDR3 here is CASSQWGVEKLFF. The CDR3 bases are TGCGCCAGCAGCCAATGGGGGGTTGAAAAACTGTTTTTT.